Listed below are T cell receptor beta chains from one sample, sequenced in a study of blood T cell repertoires in COVID-19. The repertoire was sequenced with immunoSEQ multiplex PCR; TCRdb's copy has only in-frame clones and lacks some. The sample has approximately 500,000 clones; 80% to 90% are singletons. Input material: peripheral blood. Receptors were obtained from a human donor in a cohort sampled during active COVID-19. The CDR3 runs from the conserved cysteine through the conserved F or W. The order of the fields is CDR3 length, D gene, J gene, V gene, clone size, CDR3 protein, CDR3 DNA. The D gene is left open where the match is weak. Rows give clone size only sometimes, using once, few, many, or a class for an expanded clone.

17 | NA | TRBJ1-5 | TRBV28 | NA | CASSLAPLGGVNQPQHF | TGTGCCAGCAGTTTGGCCCCTTTGGGGGGGGTCAATCAGCCCCAGCATTTT
12 | NA | TRBJ1-1 | TRBV30 | NA | CAWSVGAPEAFF | TGTGCCTGGAGTGTGGGGGCGCCTGAAGCTTTCTTT
14 | TRBD2 | TRBJ2-7 | TRBV3-1/TRBV3-2 | NA | CASTSSGTPYEQYF | TGTGCCAGCACGAGCAGCGGGACCCCCTACGAGCAGTACTTC
15 | TRBD1 | TRBJ1-2 | TRBV6-2/TRBV6-3 | NA | CASSFSTGGSYGYTF | TGTGCCAGCAGCTTCTCCACAGGGGGCTCTTATGGCTACACCTTC
14 | NA | TRBJ1-1 | TRBV5-1 | NA | CASRINRRDTEAFF | TGCGCCAGCAGGATAAACAGGAGGGACACTGAAGCTTTCTTT
16 | TRBD1 | TRBJ2-7 | TRBV19 | NA | CASSNSRQGHGYEQYF | TGTGCCAGTAGTAATTCACGACAGGGCCATGGGTACGAGCAGTACTTC
14 | NA | TRBJ2-6 | TRBV19 | NA | CASSNFAGANVLTF | TGTGCCAGTAGCAACTTTGCTGGGGCCAACGTCCTGACTTTC
17 | TRBD1 | TRBJ1-3 | TRBV7-9 | NA | CASSSGQRFSGGNTIYF | TGTGCCAGCAGCTCGGGACAGCGGTTCAGTGGTGGAAACACCATATATTTT
16 | NA | TRBJ1-5 | TRBV6-1 | NA | CASSENPRQEAQPQHF | TGTGCCAGCAGTGAAAACCCGCGACAGGAGGCTCAGCCCCAGCATTTT
14 | NA | TRBJ1-3 | TRBV27 | NA | CASRPTGTGNTIYF | TGTGCCAGCAGGCCCACAGGGACTGGAAACACCATATATTTT
15 | TRBD2 | TRBJ2-1 | TRBV7-3 | once | CASSFSGTSTNEQFF | TGTGCCAGCAGCTTCTCCGGGACTAGCACCAATGAGCAGTTCTTC
15 | NA | TRBJ2-2 | TRBV5-6 | NA | CASRRSTGVGGELFF | TGTGCCAGCCGGAGAAGTACGGGTGTGGGCGGGGAGCTGTTTTTT
17 | NA | TRBJ2-1 | TRBV19 | NA | CASSIGRAQGSYNEQFF | TGTGCCAGTAGTATAGGTCGAGCACAGGGCTCCTACAATGAGCAGTTCTTC
16 | NA | TRBJ2-7 | TRBV6-2/TRBV6-3 | NA | CASSLPSAGSKNEQYF | TGTGCCAGCAGCCTCCCGTCCGCCGGGAGTAAGAACGAGCAGTACTTC
15 | NA | TRBJ1-2 | TRBV19 | NA | CASSISTRANYGYTF | TGTGCCAGTAGTATTAGCACACGAGCTAACTATGGCTACACCTTC
17 | NA | TRBJ2-7 | TRBV7-8 | NA | CASSLGGGLSGSYEQYF | TGTGCCAGCAGCTTAGGAGGCGGTCTAAGCGGCTCCTACGAGCAGTACTTC
16 | NA | TRBJ2-3 | TRBV4-2 | NA | CASSHGLEGPTDTQYF | TGTGCCAGCAGCCACGGGTTGGAGGGACCCACAGATACGCAGTATTTT
17 | TRBD1 | TRBJ2-1 | TRBV4-3 | once | CASSQAVWGQGRNEQFF | TGCGCCAGCAGCCAAGCCGTCTGGGGACAGGGCAGGAATGAGCAGTTCTTC
14 | NA | TRBJ2-5 | TRBV19 | NA | CASRKQGSQETQYF | TGTGCCAGTAGGAAACAGGGCTCCCAAGAGACCCAGTACTTC
17 | NA | TRBJ2-1 | TRBV11-2 | NA | CASSPETGRPSYNEQFF | TGTGCCAGCAGCCCGGAGACAGGCCGCCCTTCCTACAATGAGCAGTTCTTC
14 | NA | TRBJ1-4 | TRBV28 | NA | CASSLQGGNEKLFF | TGTGCCAGCAGTTTACAGGGAGGAAATGAAAAACTGTTTTTT
14 | NA | TRBJ1-6 | TRBV6-5 | NA | CASRPSVYNSPLHF | TGTGCCAGCAGACCGAGCGTCTATAATTCACCCCTCCACTTT
13 | NA | TRBJ1-6 | TRBV2 | NA | CASSEGTRSPLHF | TGTGCCAGCAGTGAAGGAACGAGGTCACCCCTCCACTTT
14 | TRBD2 | TRBJ2-1 | TRBV29-1 | once | CSSARAGVQNEQFF | TGCAGCTCTGCCCGAGCGGGAGTCCAGAATGAGCAGTTCTTC
13 | NA | TRBJ1-1 | TRBV18 | NA | CASSPRENTEAFF | TGTGCCAGCTCACCCCGGGAGAACACTGAAGCTTTCTTT
16 | NA | TRBJ1-4 | TRBV30 | NA | CAWSLQGRRPNEKLFF | TGTGCCTGGAGTCTACAGGGAAGAAGGCCTAATGAAAAACTGTTTTTT
15 | TRBD2 | TRBJ2-1 | TRBV9 | NA | CASTSGVSSYNEQFF | TGTGCCAGCACTAGCGGGGTGAGCTCCTACAATGAGCAGTTCTTC
13 | NA | TRBJ1-2 | TRBV9 | NA | CASSVSANYGYTF | TGTGCCAGCAGCGTATCTGCTAACTATGGCTACACCTTC
14 | NA | TRBJ1-3 | TRBV19 | NA | CASIYQGPGNTIYF | TGTGCCAGTATCTACCAGGGGCCCGGAAACACCATATATTTT
14 | TRBD2 | TRBJ2-7 | TRBV7-2 | NA | CASSPRGGPYEQYF | TGTGCCAGCTCCCCTCGGGGGGGCCCCTACGAGCAGTACTTC